Listed here is a single T cell receptor (beta chain). Its antigen is unknown. CDR3 and TCR beta VDJ profiling relied on genomic DNA as the template. One entry per CDR3 protein results from TCRdb running MiXCR on the reads. The sample yields roughly 20,000 distinct CDR3 sequences, about 40% seen once. This record comes from a study of CD8+CD57+ T cells in acquired aplastic anemia. Study findings and constraints: Levels of CD8+ Simpson's diversity were not significantly distinct in patients versus controls. Measurement in patients showed lower diversity in CD8+CD57+ cells than in total CD4+ and CD8+ pools. Almost 30 CD8+ CDR3 sequences occurred in both the patients and the controls.

Before being chosen for sequencing, patients had shown CD8+CD57+ cell expansion by flow cytometry. Severe acquired aplastic anemia was the diagnosis recorded for all patients. The CDR3 totals 13 residues. CDR1 and CDR2 from the germline V gene are SGDLS and YYNGEE. V was shortened by 4 bases and J by 7 bases, with 12 bases between the two germline ends. The chain couples TRBV9 to TRBJ2-1; the D is unclear. The specimen was CD8+CD57+ T cells sorted from PBMCs. Stated subset: bead-enriched CD8+CD57+ effector memory T cells from SAA patients. This clonotype was obtained from a human donor with aplastic anemia. The CDR3 coding sequence is TGTGCCAGCAGCCCCACCCTGGGAAATGAGCAGTTCTTC. Translation gives CASSPTLGNEQFF.